Listed below are T cell receptor beta chains from one sample, sequenced in a study of a mutant IDH1 vaccine in newly diagnosed glioma. No antigen is known for these receptors. Some clones are missing from TCRdb's copy, which holds only in-frame ones; the method was immunoSEQ multiplex PCR. This sample has 77,000 or so clones, with 70% to 90% found just once. The sequencing here drew on PBMCs, taken from a glioma patient whose treatment included an IDH1 peptide vaccine. These receptor sequences come from a man aged 35 to 55 with glioma. Each CDR3 is given with its conserved first and last residue. Fields, in order: D gene, V gene, clone size, J gene, CDR3 DNA, CDR3 protein. A D gene is named only where the DNA matches it firmly. Some rows mark clone size as missing; the rest say once, few, many or name a class of expanded clone.

D gene: .; V gene: TRBV15; clone size: .; J gene: TRBJ1-2; CDR3 DNA: TGTGCCACCGGAGGGGGATCTGGCTACACCTTC; CDR3 protein: CATGGGSGYTF
D gene: .; V gene: TRBV29-1; clone size: .; J gene: TRBJ2-5; CDR3 DNA: TGCAGCGTTGAAGGCCGGGGCCAGTACTTC; CDR3 protein: CSVEGRGQYF
D gene: .; V gene: TRBV6-5; clone size: .; J gene: TRBJ1-6; CDR3 DNA: TGTGCCAGCAGTTACGGGCAGTATAATTCACCCCTCCACTTT; CDR3 protein: CASSYGQYNSPLHF
D gene: .; V gene: TRBV20-1; clone size: once; J gene: TRBJ2-7; CDR3 DNA: TGCAGTGCTAGAGACAGCTACGAGCAGTACTTC; CDR3 protein: CSARDSYEQYF
D gene: TRBD1; V gene: TRBV6-5; clone size: few; J gene: TRBJ1-6; CDR3 DNA: TGTGCCAGCAGCCGCCTTAACAGGGGAGCCTCACCCCTCCACTTT; CDR3 protein: CASSRLNRGASPLHF
D gene: TRBD1; V gene: TRBV18; clone size: .; J gene: TRBJ1-1; CDR3 DNA: TGTGCCAGCTCACCACTTGGGACAGGGGGCTGGTTCTCTGAAGCTTTCTTT; CDR3 protein: CASSPLGTGGWFSEAFF
D gene: TRBD2; V gene: TRBV4-3; clone size: once; J gene: TRBJ2-7; CDR3 DNA: TGCGCCAGCAGCCGCCACGTGAGTACTAGCGGGAGTTACGAGCAGTACTTC; CDR3 protein: CASSRHVSTSGSYEQYF
D gene: TRBD1; V gene: TRBV10-2; clone size: .; J gene: TRBJ2-7; CDR3 DNA: TGCGCCAGCACGCGGATTAGACAGGGGACCCCCTACGAGCAGTACTTC; CDR3 protein: CASTRIRQGTPYEQYF
D gene: TRBD1; V gene: TRBV19; clone size: .; J gene: TRBJ2-7; CDR3 DNA: TGTGCCAGTAGTATTTGGGGGACAGGGCAATACGAGCAGTACTTC; CDR3 protein: CASSIWGTGQYEQYF
D gene: TRBD1; V gene: TRBV10-3; clone size: .; J gene: TRBJ2-7; CDR3 DNA: TGTGCCATCAGTGAGTCGGGACAGCTTATTACCTACGAGCAGTACTTC; CDR3 protein: CAISESGQLITYEQYF
D gene: .; V gene: TRBV25-1; clone size: .; J gene: TRBJ2-5; CDR3 DNA: TGTGCCAGCAGTGGGTCAGGGTACCAAGAGACCCAGTACTTC; CDR3 protein: CASSGSGYQETQYF
D gene: .; V gene: TRBV6-5; clone size: .; J gene: TRBJ2-7; CDR3 DNA: TGTGCCAGCCGGAGGGGAAATTACGAGCAGTACTTC; CDR3 protein: CASRRGNYEQYF
D gene: .; V gene: TRBV2; clone size: few; J gene: TRBJ1-5; CDR3 DNA: TGTGCCAGCAGTGATGATCAGCCCCAGCATTTT; CDR3 protein: CASSDDQPQHF
D gene: TRBD2; V gene: TRBV12-5; clone size: .; J gene: TRBJ2-7; CDR3 DNA: TGTGCTAGTATGGCGAGCGGGAGAAGCGAGCAGTACTTC; CDR3 protein: CASMASGRSEQYF
D gene: .; V gene: TRBV4-3; clone size: .; J gene: TRBJ2-2; CDR3 DNA: TGCGCCAGCAGCCAAGATAGGGCCGGGGAGCTGTTTTTT; CDR3 protein: CASSQDRAGELFF
D gene: TRBD1; V gene: TRBV5-1; clone size: .; J gene: TRBJ1-1; CDR3 DNA: TGCGCCAGCAGCTCGAGGACAGGACTGAATACTGAAGCTTTCTTT; CDR3 protein: CASSSRTGLNTEAFF
D gene: .; V gene: TRBV6-5; clone size: .; J gene: TRBJ2-3; CDR3 DNA: TGTGCCAGCAGATCACAAATCGCTCCAGATACGCAGTATTTT; CDR3 protein: CASRSQIAPDTQYF
D gene: TRBD1; V gene: TRBV16; clone size: .; J gene: TRBJ1-4; CDR3 DNA: TGTGCCAGCAGCCAGTACCCAGGGGGACGCGAAAAACTGTTTTTT; CDR3 protein: CASSQYPGGREKLFF
D gene: .; V gene: TRBV28; clone size: .; J gene: TRBJ1-3; CDR3 DNA: TGTGCCAGCAGTTTTAACTCATTGCAAGGAAACACCATATATTTT; CDR3 protein: CASSFNSLQGNTIYF
D gene: TRBD1; V gene: TRBV5-4; clone size: .; J gene: TRBJ1-4; CDR3 DNA: TGTGCCAGCAGCCCTAGACAGGGGTCGGCTAATGAAAAACTGTTTTTT; CDR3 protein: CASSPRQGSANEKLFF
D gene: TRBD1; V gene: TRBV6-1; clone size: few; J gene: TRBJ1-2; CDR3 DNA: TGTGCCAGCAGTGTTCTCGACAGGGGGCTGGAGTGGTATGGCTACACCTTC; CDR3 protein: CASSVLDRGLEWYGYTF